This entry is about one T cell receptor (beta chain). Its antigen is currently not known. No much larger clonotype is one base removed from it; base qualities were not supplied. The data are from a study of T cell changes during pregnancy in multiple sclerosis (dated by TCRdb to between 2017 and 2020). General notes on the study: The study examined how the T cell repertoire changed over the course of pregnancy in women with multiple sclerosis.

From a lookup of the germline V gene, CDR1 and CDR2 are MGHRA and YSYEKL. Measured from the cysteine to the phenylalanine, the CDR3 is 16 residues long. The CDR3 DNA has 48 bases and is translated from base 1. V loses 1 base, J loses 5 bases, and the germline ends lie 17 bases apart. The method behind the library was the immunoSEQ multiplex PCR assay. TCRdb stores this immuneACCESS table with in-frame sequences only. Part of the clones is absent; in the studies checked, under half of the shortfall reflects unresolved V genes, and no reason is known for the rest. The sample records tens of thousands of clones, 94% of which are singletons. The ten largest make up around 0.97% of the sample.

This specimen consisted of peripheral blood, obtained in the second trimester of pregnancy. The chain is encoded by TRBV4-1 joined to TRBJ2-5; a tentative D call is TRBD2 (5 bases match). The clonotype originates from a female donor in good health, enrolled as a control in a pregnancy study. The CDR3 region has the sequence CASSQGDSSGVETQYF. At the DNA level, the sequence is TGCGCCAGCAGCCAAGGCGATTCCTCCGGGGTGGAGACCCAGTACTTC.